This is a list of T cell receptor beta chains from one sample in a study of brain T cells in children with intractable seizures. The repertoire was sequenced with immunoSEQ multiplex PCR; TCRdb's copy has only in-frame clones and lacks some. The table has around 70,000 clones, roughly 91% seen once. Specimen: peripheral blood, collected at surgery. These receptors were obtained from a boy younger than two with tuberous sclerosis and intractable seizures. Both conserved end residues are part of each CDR3. The D gene is left open where the match is weak. Clone size is shown for a subset of rows, as once, few, many or a class of expanded clone.

>.|TRBJ2-1|13|.|TRBV7-9
TGTGCCAGCAGCTTGGAGAGGGGCGATGAGCAGTTCTTC
CASSLERGDEQFF
>TRBD2|TRBJ2-1|16|.|TRBV7-6
TGTGCCAGCAGCTTAGTTGGCAGCGGGAACTACAATGAGCAGTTCTTC
CASSLVGSGNYNEQFF
>.|TRBJ1-1|13|once|TRBV4-1
TGCGCCAGCAGCCAAGATGGGGGCCGAGCGGCTTTCTTT
CASSQDGGRAAFF
>.|TRBJ1-2|13|once|TRBV9
TGTGCCAGCAGCGTTGGCGGCGGGTCTGGCTACACCTTC
CASSVGGGSGYTF
>TRBD2|TRBJ2-1|17|.|TRBV14
TGTGCCAGCAGCCCCCTATTTCGCGGGAGCTCCTACAATGAGCAGTTCTTC
CASSPLFRGSSYNEQFF
>.|TRBJ2-3|16|few|TRBV4-2
TGTGCCAGCAGCCAAGGTTCGGGGGGCGGCACAGATACGCAGTATTTT
CASSQGSGGGTDTQYF
>.|TRBJ1-6|15|.|TRBV27
TGTGCCAGCACTCCGTCCCGGGGATTAAATTCACCCCTCCACTTT
CASTPSRGLNSPLHF
>.|TRBJ2-7|19|.|TRBV19
TGTGCCAGTAGTCCTAGGGGGAATTACGGGGGAGGTGTTTCCTACGAGCAGTACTTC
CASSPRGNYGGGVSYEQYF
>TRBD2|TRBJ2-1|13|.|TRBV12-5
TGTGCTAGCGCGGGAGTGTCCTACAATGAGCAGTTCTTC
CASAGVSYNEQFF
>TRBD1|TRBJ2-7|15|once|TRBV10-3
TGTGCCATCAGGAGGACGGGACAGGGGGGCAACGAGCAGTACTTC
CAIRRTGQGGNEQYF
>.|TRBJ1-4|15|once|TRBV4-1
TGCGCCAGCAGGGATCCGGGGGTGACTAATGAAAAACTGTTTTTT
CASRDPGVTNEKLFF
>.|TRBJ1-4|12|.|TRBV30
TGTGCCTGGAGTGTACGGTGTGAAAAACTGTTTTTT
CAWSVRCEKLFF
>.|TRBJ1-3|14|.|TRBV6-5
TGTGCCAGCAGCGGCAGGAGGTCTGGAAACACCATATATTTT
CASSGRRSGNTIYF
>.|TRBJ1-2|14|.|TRBV5-1
TGCGCCAGCAGCTCCCTACAGGGTTCATATGGCTACACCTTC
CASSSLQGSYGYTF
>.|TRBJ2-7|14|.|TRBV6-5
TGTGCCAGCAGTATCCGGGACACCCCCTACGAGCAGTACTTC
CASSIRDTPYEQYF
>TRBD1|TRBJ1-2|14|.|TRBV29-1
TGCAGCGTTCACGCGGGGACAGCAAACTATGGCTACACCTTC
CSVHAGTANYGYTF
>TRBD2|TRBJ2-5|14|.|TRBV25-1
TGTGCCAGCAGTGACACTAGCGGCCAAGAGACCCAGTACTTC
CASSDTSGQETQYF
>.|TRBJ1-1|12|.|TRBV13
TGTGCCAGCAGCACACCCAGCACTGAAGCTTTCTTT
CASSTPSTEAFF
>.|TRBJ2-7|14|.|TRBV27
TGTGCCAGCAGTTTAGGTCAGGGTAACTACGAGCAGTACTTC
CASSLGQGNYEQYF
>.|TRBJ1-4|13|.|TRBV4-1
TGCGCCAGCAGCCAAGGGTCGATCGAAAAACTGTTTTTT
CASSQGSIEKLFF
>TRBD2|TRBJ2-1|16|.|TRBV30
TGTGCCTGGGGGGAAACGGGACTAGCGGATTACAATGAGCAGTTCTTC
CAWGETGLADYNEQFF
>.|TRBJ2-7|14|.|TRBV12-5
TGTGCTAGTGGGCCCGGGACGGTGAGCTACGAGCAGTACTTC
CASGPGTVSYEQYF
>.|TRBJ2-5|12|.|TRBV5-4
TGTGCCAGCAGCCGAGGGGCAGAGACCCAGTACTTC
CASSRGAETQYF
>TRBD2|TRBJ2-3|16|.|TRBV9
TGTGCCAGCAGCGTAGGTGGTAGCGGGAGATCAGATACGCAGTATTTT
CASSVGGSGRSDTQYF
>TRBD1|TRBJ2-1|18|.|TRBV12-5
TGTGCTAGTGGCCAACCCAGTTCCCGGGACAGCCACTACAATGAGCAGTTCTTC
CASGQPSSRDSHYNEQFF
>.|TRBJ1-5|14|once|TRBV7-8
TGTGCCAGCAGCTTAGTACCTAGAGATCAGCCCCAGCATTTT
CASSLVPRDQPQHF
>.|TRBJ2-1|14|.|TRBV6-5
TGTGCCAGCAGTTTGCCCTCCGGGGTGGTTGAGCAGTTCTTC
CASSLPSGVVEQFF
>TRBD1|TRBJ1-2|14|once|TRBV6-5
TGTGCCAGCAGTCAAAGGACGACAGGGTTTGGCTACACCTTC
CASSQRTTGFGYTF
>.|TRBJ1-1|15|.|TRBV6-1
TGTGCCAGCAGTGAAGGAACAGGGACGAACACTGAAGCTTTCTTT
CASSEGTGTNTEAFF
>TRBD1|TRBJ1-6|20|few|TRBV9
TGTGCCAGCAGCCAATCCCGGACAGGGGCCTCGGGGTCCTATAATTCACCCCTCCACTTT
CASSQSRTGASGSYNSPLHF
>TRBD2|TRBJ2-1|13|.|TRBV29-1
TGCAGCGTTGCGGCTAGCGGGAGGAATGAGCAGTTCTTC
CSVAASGRNEQFF
>.|TRBJ2-2|14|.|TRBV27
TGTGCCAGCACTGGGGGGCGTCGGACCGGGGAGCTGTTTTTT
CASTGGRRTGELFF
>TRBD2|TRBJ2-5|17|.|TRBV11-2
TGTGCCAGCAGCTTAGGTACTAGCGGGGGGTACCAAGAGACCCAGTACTTC
CASSLGTSGGYQETQYF
>TRBD1|TRBJ1-3|17|few|TRBV7-6
TGTGCCAGCAGCTTAGGGACAGGGGCGTACTCTGGAAACACCATATATTTT
CASSLGTGAYSGNTIYF
>.|TRBJ2-3|16|.|TRBV7-5
TGTGCCAGAAGCTTAAATATAGGCGGGAGGACAGATACGCAGTATTTT
CARSLNIGGRTDTQYF
>.|TRBJ1-1|16|.|TRBV7-6
TGTGCCAGCAGCTTAGATCCATTCATGATGAACACTGAAGCTTTCTTT
CASSLDPFMMNTEAFF
>TRBD1|TRBJ2-1|16|.|TRBV9
TGTGCCAGCAGCGATGGGGACAGGGGATACTACAATGAGCAGTTCTTC
CASSDGDRGYYNEQFF
>TRBD1|TRBJ2-7|17|.|TRBV6-6
TGTGCCAGCAGTCTACCTTACAACCGGGACAGGCCTTACGAGCAGTACTTC
CASSLPYNRDRPYEQYF
>.|TRBJ1-2|15|.|TRBV7-2
TGTGCCAGCAGCCCGATAGGGGGAGGGTCTAGTGGCTACACCTTC
CASSPIGGGSSGYTF
>.|TRBJ2-3|14|.|TRBV7-2
TGTGCCAGCAGCGCCGTATCGGGTCCGGATACGCAGTATTTT
CASSAVSGPDTQYF
>TRBD2|TRBJ2-2|14|.|TRBV6-4
TGTGCCAGCAGTGACTCTAGCGGGAGCGGGGAGCTGTTTTTT
CASSDSSGSGELFF
>TRBD1|TRBJ2-1|16|.|TRBV7-9
TGTGCCAGCGGCGCCGGGACAGGACCCTCCTACAATGAGCAGTTCTTC
CASGAGTGPSYNEQFF
>TRBD1|TRBJ2-7|14|.|TRBV18
TGTGCCAGCTCACCTCCGCAGGGGGTCTACGAGCAGTACTTC
CASSPPQGVYEQYF
>TRBD2|TRBJ2-7|13|.|TRBV6-1
TGTGCCAGCAGTGAACGGGAGGGCCACGAGCAGTACTTC
CASSEREGHEQYF
>TRBD2|TRBJ2-7|15|few|TRBV7-9
TGTGCCAGCAGCCGGGGACTAGCGGACTCCTACGAGCAGTACTTC
CASSRGLADSYEQYF
>.|TRBJ1-2|12|.|TRBV28
TGTGCCAGCAGTTTATCCCCCAGGGGCTACACCTTC
CASSLSPRGYTF
>.|TRBJ1-5|15|.|TRBV19
TGTGCCAGTAGTATAAGTCGAATAGGGAGCCAGCCCCAGCATTTT
CASSISRIGSQPQHF
>.|TRBJ2-3|11|.|TRBV20-1
TGCAGTGCTAGATATTCGGATACGCAGTATTTT
CSARYSDTQYF
>.|TRBJ1-2|17|.|TRBV14
TGTGCCAGCAGCCAAGATCCGGTCAGGGAGTTTGTTCATGGCTACACCTTC
CASSQDPVREFVHGYTF
>.|TRBJ2-3|15|.|TRBV11-3
TGTGCCAGCAGCTTGACCGGGACGAGGGCAGATACGCAGTATTTT
CASSLTGTRADTQYF
>TRBD1|TRBJ2-3|14|.|TRBV15
TGTGCCACCAGCAGAGGACAGGGCCCAGATACGCAGTATTTT
CATSRGQGPDTQYF
>TRBD2|TRBJ2-7|13|.|TRBV29-1
TGCAGCGTTGGGATAGCGGGAGGATACGAGCAGTACTTC
CSVGIAGGYEQYF
>TRBD2|TRBJ2-3|16|.|TRBV7-8
TGTGCCAGCAGGATCCTAACTAGCGGGGGAGCAGATACGCAGTATTTT
CASRILTSGGADTQYF
>TRBD2|TRBJ2-1|16|.|TRBV5-1
TGCGCCAGCAATTCAGGTGGGAGCGGGAGTGGCTATGAGCAGTTCTTC
CASNSGGSGSGYEQFF
>.|TRBJ2-1|15|.|TRBV19
TGTGCCAGTAGTACCCAGGGGAAATCCTACAATGAGCAGTTCTTC
CASSTQGKSYNEQFF
>.|TRBJ1-2|12|.|TRBV27
TGTGCCAGCAGGGGAATTAACTATGGCTACACCTTC
CASRGINYGYTF
>.|TRBJ1-3|14|.|TRBV14
TGTGCCAGCAGCCCAGACGGTGGGGGAAACACCATATATTTT
CASSPDGGGNTIYF
>TRBD2|TRBJ2-3|15|.|TRBV7-3
TGTGCCAGCAGCCTACTAGCGGGGGACACAGATACGCAGTATTTT
CASSLLAGDTDTQYF
>.|TRBJ2-7|15|.|TRBV4-1
TGCGCCAGCAGCCAAGACGGCGGAGGGGGCATGGGGCAGTACTTC
CASSQDGGGGMGQYF